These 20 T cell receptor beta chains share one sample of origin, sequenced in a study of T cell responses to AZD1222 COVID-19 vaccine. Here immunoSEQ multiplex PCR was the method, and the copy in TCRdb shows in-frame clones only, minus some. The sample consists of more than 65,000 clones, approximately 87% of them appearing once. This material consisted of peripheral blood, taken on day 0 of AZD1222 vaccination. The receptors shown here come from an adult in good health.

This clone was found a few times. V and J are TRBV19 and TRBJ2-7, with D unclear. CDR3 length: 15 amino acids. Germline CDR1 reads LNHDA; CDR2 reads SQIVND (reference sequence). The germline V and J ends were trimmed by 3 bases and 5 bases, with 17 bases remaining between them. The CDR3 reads CASSISRQKINEQYF. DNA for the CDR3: TGTGCCAGTAGTATTTCCCGGCAGAAAATAAACGAGCAGTACTTC.

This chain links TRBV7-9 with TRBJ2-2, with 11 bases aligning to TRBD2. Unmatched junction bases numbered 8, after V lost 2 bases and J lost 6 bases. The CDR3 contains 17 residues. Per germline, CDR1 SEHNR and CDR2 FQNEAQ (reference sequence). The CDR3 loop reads CASSLTSGGLLAGELFF. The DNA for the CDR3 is TGTGCCAGCAGCTTAACTAGCGGGGGCCTCCTTGCCGGGGAGCTGTTTTTT.

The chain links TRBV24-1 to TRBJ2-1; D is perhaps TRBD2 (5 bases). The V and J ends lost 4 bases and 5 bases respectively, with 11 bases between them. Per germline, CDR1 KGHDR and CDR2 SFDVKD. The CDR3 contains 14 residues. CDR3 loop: CATSDRTGNNEQFF. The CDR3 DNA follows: TGTGCCACCAGTGACCGGACGGGGAACAATGAGCAGTTCTTC.

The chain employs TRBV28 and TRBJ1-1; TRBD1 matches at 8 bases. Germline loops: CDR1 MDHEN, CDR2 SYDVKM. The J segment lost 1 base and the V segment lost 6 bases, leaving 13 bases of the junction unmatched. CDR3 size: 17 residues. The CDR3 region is CASRTNGRQGTNTEAFF. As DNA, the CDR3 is TGTGCCAGCAGAACAAACGGAAGACAGGGGACGAACACTGAAGCTTTCTTT.

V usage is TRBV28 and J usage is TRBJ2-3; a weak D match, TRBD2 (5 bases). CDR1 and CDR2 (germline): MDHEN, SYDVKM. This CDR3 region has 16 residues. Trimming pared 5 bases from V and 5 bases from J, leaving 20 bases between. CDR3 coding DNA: TGTGCCAGCAGTCCCCCAACCGCTAGCTGGGGAGATACGCAGTATTTT. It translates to CASSPPTASWGDTQYF.

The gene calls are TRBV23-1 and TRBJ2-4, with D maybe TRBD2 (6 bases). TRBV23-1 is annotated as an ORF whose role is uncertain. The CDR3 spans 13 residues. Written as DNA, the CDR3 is TGCGTCAGTTCTGGGGAGGTCAAAAACATTCAGTACTTC. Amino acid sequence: CVSSGEVKNIQYF.

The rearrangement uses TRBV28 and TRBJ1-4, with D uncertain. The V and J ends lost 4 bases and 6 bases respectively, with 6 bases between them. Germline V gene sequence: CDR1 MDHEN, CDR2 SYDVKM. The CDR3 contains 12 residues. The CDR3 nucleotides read TGTGCCAGCAGTTCAGTGGATGAAAAACTGTTTTTT. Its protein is CASSSVDEKLFF.

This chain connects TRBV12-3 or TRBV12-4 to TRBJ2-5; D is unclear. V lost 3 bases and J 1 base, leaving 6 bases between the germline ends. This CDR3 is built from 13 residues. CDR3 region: CASSFVSQETQYF. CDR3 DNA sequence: TGTGCCAGCAGTTTTGTTTCCCAAGAGACCCAGTACTTC.

Here the CDR3 reads CASSQDPPMSSYNEQFF. The CDR3 DNA is TGTGCCAGCAGCCAAGATCCTCCCATGAGCTCCTACAATGAGCAGTTCTTC. The genes are TRBV14 and TRBJ2-1; D unresolved. The CDR3 loop spans 17 amino acids. V lost 0 bases and J 0 bases, leaving 12 bases between the germline ends. Looked up from germline, CDR1 is SGHDN and CDR2 is FVKESK. Full variable domain (rest looked up from reference TRBV14 and TRBJ2-1): EAGVTQFPSHSVIEKGQTVTLRCDPISGHDNLYWYRRVMGKEIKFLLHFVKESKQDESGMPNNRFLAERTGGTYSTLKVQPAELEDSGVYFCASSQDPPMSSYNEQFFGPGTRLTVL.

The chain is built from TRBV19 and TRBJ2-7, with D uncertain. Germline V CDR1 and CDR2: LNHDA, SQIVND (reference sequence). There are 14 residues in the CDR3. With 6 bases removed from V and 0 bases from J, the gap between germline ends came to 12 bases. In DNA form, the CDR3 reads TGTGCCAGTAGCCCATATGGCTCCTCCTACGAGCAGTACTTC. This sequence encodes CASSPYGSSYEQYF.

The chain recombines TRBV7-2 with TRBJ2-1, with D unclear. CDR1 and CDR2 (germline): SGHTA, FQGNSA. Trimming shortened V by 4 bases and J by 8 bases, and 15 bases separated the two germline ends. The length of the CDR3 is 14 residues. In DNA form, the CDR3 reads TGTGCCAGCAGCTCACCGGGCCGAGGCGATGAGCAGTTCTTC. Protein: CASSSPGRGDEQFF.

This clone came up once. Here the CDR3 reads CSALGQGSYEQYF. In DNA, the CDR3 is TGCAGCGCCCTCGGACAGGGCTCCTACGAGCAGTACTTC. J is TRBJ2-7 and V is TRBV29-1, with 8 positions matching TRBD1. This CDR3 spans 13 amino acids. Germline V gene lookup returns CDR1 SQVTM and CDR2 ANQGSEA. V lost 7 bases and J lost 0; bases outside the gene matches: 5.

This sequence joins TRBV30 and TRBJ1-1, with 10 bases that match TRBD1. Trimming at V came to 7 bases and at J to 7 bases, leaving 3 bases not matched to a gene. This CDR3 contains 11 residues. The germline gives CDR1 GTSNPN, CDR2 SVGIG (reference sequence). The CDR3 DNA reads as TGTGCCTCGACAGGGGGCAGTGAAGCTTTCTTT. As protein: CASTGGSEAFF.

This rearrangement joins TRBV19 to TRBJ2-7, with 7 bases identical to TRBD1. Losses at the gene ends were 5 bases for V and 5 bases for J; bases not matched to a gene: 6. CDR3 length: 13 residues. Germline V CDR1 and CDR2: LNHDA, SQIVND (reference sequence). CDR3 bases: TGTGCCAGTAGTCTAACAGGGGATGACGAGCAGTACTTC. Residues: CASSLTGDDEQYF.

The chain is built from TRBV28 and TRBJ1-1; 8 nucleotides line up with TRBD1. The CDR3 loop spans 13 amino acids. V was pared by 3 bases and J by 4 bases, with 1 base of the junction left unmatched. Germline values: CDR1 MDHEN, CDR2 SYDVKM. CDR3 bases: TGTGCCAGCAGTTTTACAGGGGGCACTGAAGCTTTCTTT. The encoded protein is CASSFTGGTEAFF.

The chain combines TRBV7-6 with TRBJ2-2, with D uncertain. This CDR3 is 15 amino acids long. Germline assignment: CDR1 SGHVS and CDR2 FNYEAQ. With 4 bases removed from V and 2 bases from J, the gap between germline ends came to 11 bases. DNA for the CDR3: TGTGCCAGCAGCTCTGGGGTCCTCAACACCGGGGAGCTGTTTTTT. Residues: CASSSGVLNTGELFF.

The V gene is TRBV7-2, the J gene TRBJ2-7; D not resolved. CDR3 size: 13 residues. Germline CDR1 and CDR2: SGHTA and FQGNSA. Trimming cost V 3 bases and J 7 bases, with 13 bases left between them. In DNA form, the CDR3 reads TGTGCCAGCAGCTTCACCCCCCGCGGTGAGCAGTACTTC. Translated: CASSFTPRGEQYF.

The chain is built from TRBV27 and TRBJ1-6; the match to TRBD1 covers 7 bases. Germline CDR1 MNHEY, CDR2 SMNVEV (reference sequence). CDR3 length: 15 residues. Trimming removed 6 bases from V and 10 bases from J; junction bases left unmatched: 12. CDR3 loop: CASSSDRDRRSPLHF. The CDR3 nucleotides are TGTGCCAGCAGCTCAGACAGGGATCGAAGGTCACCCCTCCACTTT.

CDR3 sequence (DNA): TGTGCCAGCTCGCGACAGGGGGCTGATGAAAAACTGTTTTTT. Its translation is CASSRQGADEKLFF. This chain joins TRBV18 and TRBJ1-4; 10 bases agree with TRBD1. The CDR3 extends over 14 amino acids. Germline-derived CDR1 and CDR2 are KGHSH and LQKENI. V was clipped by 6 bases and J by 6 bases; unmatched bases: 4. Full variable domain (remainder filled in from reference TRBV18 and TRBJ1-4): NAGVMQNPRHLVRRRGQEARLRCSPMKGHSHVYWYRQLPEEGLKFMVYLQKENIIDESGMPKERFSAEFPKEGPSILRIQQVVRGDSAAYFCASSRQGADEKLFFGSGTQLSVL.

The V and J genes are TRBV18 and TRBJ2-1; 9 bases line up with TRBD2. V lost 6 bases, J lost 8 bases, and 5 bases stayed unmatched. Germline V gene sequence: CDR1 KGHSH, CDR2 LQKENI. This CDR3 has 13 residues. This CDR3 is CASSPGTSYEQFF. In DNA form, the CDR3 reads TGTGCCAGCTCCCCCGGGACTAGCTATGAGCAGTTCTTC.